Below, 4 T cell receptor beta chains from the same sample are listed, as sequenced in a study of blood T cell repertoires in COVID-19. Measured with immunoSEQ multiplex PCR; TCRdb has only the in-frame clones, and not every one. The sample lists over 200,000 clones; 83% were seen once. The specimen sequenced was peripheral blood. The receptors originated from a woman in her seventies with active or convalescent COVID-19.

The chain recombines TRBV3-1 (or the pseudogene TRBV3-2) with TRBJ2-4; tentatively, D is TRBD2 (5 bases). Trimming left V 3 bases short and J 9 bases short, with 12 bases between. CDR1 is LGHDT, CDR2 YNNKEL, per germline (reference sequence). CDR3 length equals 13 residues. CDR3 sequence: CASSQRGNGIQYF. DNA of the CDR3: TGTGCCAGCAGCCAGAGAGGGAACGGCATTCAGTACTTC.

The gene calls are TRBV19 and TRBJ1-5; D unclear. V gave up 3 bases and J gave up 0 bases, with 9 bases separating them. This CDR3 is built from 15 residues. The germline V gene encodes CDR1 LNHDA and CDR2 SQIVND (reference sequence). The CDR3 spells CASSISFPSNQPQHF. CDR3 nucleotides: TGTGCCAGTAGTATTAGTTTCCCTAGCAATCAGCCCCAGCATTTT.

J is TRBJ2-3 and V is TRBV5-1; TRBD1 agrees at 7 bases. With 4 bases clipped from V and 0 bases from J, the junction kept 8 bases outside the gene matches. The length of the CDR3 is 16 residues. Germline CDR1 SGHRS, CDR2 YFSETQ. CDR3 protein: CASSPGQATSTDTQYF. For the CDR3, the DNA is TGCGCCAGCAGCCCAGGACAGGCGACTAGCACAGATACGCAGTATTTT.

V usage is TRBV3-1 (or the pseudogene TRBV3-2) and J usage is TRBJ1-1, with D unclear. V lost 1 base to trimming and J lost 2 bases, with 8 bases between them. The CDR3 loop spans 14 amino acids. Per the germline V gene, CDR1 is LGHDT and CDR2 is YNNKEL (reference sequence). The CDR3 nucleotides read TGTGCCAGCAGCCAAGGCGTGACTAACACTGAAGCTTTCTTT. Amino acids: CASSQGVTNTEAFF.